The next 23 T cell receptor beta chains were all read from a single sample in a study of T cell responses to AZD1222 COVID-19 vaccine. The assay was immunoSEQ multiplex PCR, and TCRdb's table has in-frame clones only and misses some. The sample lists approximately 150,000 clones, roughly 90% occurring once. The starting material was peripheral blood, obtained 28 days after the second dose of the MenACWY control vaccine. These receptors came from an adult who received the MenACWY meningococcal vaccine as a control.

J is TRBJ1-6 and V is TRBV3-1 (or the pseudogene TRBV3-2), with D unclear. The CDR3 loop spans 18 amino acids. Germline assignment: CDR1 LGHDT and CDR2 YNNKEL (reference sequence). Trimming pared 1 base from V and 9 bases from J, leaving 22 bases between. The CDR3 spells CASSQGVRRQGGISPLHF. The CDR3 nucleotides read TGTGCCAGCAGCCAAGGGGTTCGACGGCAAGGCGGTATTTCACCCCTCCACTTT.

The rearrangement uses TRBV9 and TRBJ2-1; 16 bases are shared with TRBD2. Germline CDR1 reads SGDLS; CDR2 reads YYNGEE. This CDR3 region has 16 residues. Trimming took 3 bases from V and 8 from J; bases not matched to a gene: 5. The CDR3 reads CASSGGTSGRADEQFF. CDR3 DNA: TGTGCCAGCAGCGGCGGGACTAGCGGGAGGGCAGATGAGCAGTTCTTC.

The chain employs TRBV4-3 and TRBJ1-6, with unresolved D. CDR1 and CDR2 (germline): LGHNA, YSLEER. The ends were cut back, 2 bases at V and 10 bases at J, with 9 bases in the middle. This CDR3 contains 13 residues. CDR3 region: CASSQSQVSPLHF. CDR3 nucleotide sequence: TGCGCCAGCAGCCAAAGCCAGGTCTCACCCCTCCACTTT.

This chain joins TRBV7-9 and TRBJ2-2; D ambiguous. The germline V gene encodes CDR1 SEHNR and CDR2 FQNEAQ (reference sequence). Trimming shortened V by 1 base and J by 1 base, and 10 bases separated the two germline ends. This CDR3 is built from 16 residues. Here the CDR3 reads CASSLGDFLNTGELFF. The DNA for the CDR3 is TGTGCCAGCAGCTTAGGAGATTTTCTGAACACCGGGGAGCTGTTTTTT.

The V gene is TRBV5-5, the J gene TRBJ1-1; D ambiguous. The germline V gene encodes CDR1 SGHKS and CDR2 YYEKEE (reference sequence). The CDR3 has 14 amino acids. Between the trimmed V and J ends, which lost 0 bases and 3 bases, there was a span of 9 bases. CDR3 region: CASSLATEDTEAFF. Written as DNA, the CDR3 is TGTGCCAGCAGCTTGGCTACTGAGGACACTGAAGCTTTCTTT.

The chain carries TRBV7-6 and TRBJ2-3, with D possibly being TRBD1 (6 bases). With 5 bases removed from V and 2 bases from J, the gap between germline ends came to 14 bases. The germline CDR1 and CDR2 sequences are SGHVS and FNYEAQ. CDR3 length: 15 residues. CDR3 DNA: TGTGCCAGCAGCATCAACAGGGCCCTCACAGATACGCAGTATTTT. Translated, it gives CASSINRALTDTQYF.

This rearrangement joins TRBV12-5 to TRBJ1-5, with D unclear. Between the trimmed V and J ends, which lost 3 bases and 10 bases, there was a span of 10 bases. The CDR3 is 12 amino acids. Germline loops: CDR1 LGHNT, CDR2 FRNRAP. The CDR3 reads CASGLGRGPQHF. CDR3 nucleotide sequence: TGTGCTAGTGGTTTAGGGAGAGGACCCCAGCATTTT.

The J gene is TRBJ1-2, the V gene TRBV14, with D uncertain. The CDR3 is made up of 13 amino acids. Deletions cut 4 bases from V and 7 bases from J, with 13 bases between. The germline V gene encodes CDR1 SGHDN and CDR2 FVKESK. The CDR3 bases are TGTGCCAGCAGCCCATCTATTCGGTCTGGCTACACCTTC. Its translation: CASSPSIRSGYTF.

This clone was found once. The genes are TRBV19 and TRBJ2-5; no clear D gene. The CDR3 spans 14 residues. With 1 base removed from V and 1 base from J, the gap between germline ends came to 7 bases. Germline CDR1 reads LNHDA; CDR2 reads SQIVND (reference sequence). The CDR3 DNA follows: TGTGCCAGTAGTATAGCGGGCGTCCAAGAGACCCAGTACTTC. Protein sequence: CASSIAGVQETQYF.

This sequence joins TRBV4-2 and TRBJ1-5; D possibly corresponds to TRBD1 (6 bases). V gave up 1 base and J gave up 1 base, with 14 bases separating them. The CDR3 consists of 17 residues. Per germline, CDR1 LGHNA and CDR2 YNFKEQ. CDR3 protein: CASSQAAGTPSNQPQHF. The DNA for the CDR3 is TGTGCCAGCAGCCAAGCTGCCGGGACACCGAGCAATCAGCCCCAGCATTTT.

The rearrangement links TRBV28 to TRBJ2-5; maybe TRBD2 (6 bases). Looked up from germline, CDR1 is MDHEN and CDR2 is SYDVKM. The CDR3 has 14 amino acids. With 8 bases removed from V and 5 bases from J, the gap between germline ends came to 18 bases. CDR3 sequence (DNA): TGTGCCAGCCGGGGGACCCCCGCTCCGGAGACCCAGTACTTC. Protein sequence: CASRGTPAPETQYF.

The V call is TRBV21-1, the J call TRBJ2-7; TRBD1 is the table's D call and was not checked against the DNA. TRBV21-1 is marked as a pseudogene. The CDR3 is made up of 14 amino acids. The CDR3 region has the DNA TGTGCCAGCAGCAAGGCCAATCCCGGGACAGGGACGTACTTC. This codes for CASSKANPGTGTYF.

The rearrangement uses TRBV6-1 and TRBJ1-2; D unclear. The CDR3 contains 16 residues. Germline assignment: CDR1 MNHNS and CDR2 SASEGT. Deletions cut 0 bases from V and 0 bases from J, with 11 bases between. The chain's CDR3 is CASSEAYGISNYGYTF. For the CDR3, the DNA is TGTGCCAGCAGTGAAGCGTACGGGATTTCTAACTATGGCTACACCTTC.

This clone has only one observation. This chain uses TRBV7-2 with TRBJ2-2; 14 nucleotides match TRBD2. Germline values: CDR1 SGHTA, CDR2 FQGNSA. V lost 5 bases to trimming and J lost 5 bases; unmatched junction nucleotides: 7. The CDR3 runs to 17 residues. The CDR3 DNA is TGTGCCAGCAGCATGGGACTAGCGGGAGTAGGGACCGGGGAGCTGTTTTTT. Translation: CASSMGLAGVGTGELFF.

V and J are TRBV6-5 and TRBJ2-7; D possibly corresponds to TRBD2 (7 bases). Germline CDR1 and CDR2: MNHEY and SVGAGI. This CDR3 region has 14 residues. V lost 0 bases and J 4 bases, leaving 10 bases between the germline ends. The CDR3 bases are TGTGCCAGCAGTTACTCGAGGGGGGGGTACGAGCAGTACTTC. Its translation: CASSYSRGGYEQYF.

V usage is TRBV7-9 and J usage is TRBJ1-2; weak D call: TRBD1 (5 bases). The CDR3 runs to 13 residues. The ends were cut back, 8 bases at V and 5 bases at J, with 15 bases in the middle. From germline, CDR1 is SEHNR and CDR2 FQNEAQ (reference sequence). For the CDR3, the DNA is TGTGCCAGCTTGGCAGGGACGGGATATGGCTACACCTTC. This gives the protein CASLAGTGYGYTF.

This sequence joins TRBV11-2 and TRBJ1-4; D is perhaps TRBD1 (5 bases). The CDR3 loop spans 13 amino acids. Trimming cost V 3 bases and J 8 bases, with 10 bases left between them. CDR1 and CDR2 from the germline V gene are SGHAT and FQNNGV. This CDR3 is CASSFGAGEKLFF. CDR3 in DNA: TGTGCCAGCAGCTTCGGGGCAGGCGAAAAACTGTTTTTT. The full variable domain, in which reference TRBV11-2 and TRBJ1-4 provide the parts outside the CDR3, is EAGVAQSPRYKIIEKRQSVAFWCNPISGHATLYWYQQILGQGPKLLIQFQNNGVVDDSQLPKDRFSAERLKGVDSTLKIQPAKLEDSAVYLCASSFGAGEKLFFGSGTQLSVL.

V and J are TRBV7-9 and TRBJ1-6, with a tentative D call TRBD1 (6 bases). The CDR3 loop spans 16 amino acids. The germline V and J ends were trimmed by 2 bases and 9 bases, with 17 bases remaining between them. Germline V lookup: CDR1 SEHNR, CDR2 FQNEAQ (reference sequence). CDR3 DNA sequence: TGTGCCAGCAGCTTACTAGTGGGGGCCGCGAGTTCACCCCTCCACTTT. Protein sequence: CASSLLVGAASSPLHF.

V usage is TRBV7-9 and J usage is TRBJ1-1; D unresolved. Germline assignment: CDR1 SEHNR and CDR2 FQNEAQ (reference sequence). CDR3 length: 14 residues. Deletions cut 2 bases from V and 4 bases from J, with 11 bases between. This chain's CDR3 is CASSLPEGSTEAFF. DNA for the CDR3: TGTGCCAGCAGCTTACCGGAGGGATCCACTGAAGCTTTCTTT.

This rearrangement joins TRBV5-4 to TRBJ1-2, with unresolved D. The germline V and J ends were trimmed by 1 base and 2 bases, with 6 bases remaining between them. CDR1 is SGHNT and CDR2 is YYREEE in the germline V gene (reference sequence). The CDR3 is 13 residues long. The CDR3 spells CASSLSQNYGYTF. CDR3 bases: TGTGCCAGCAGCTTGAGTCAGAACTATGGCTACACCTTC.

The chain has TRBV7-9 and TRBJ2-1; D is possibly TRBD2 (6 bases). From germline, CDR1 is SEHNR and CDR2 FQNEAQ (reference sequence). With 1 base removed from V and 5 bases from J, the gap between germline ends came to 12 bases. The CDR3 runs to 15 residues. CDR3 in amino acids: CASSLEHGRNNEQFF. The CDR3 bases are TGTGCCAGCAGCTTAGAACACGGGAGAAACAATGAGCAGTTCTTC. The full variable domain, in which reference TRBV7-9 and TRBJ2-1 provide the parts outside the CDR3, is DTGVSQNPRHKITKRGQNVTFRCDPISEHNRLYWYRQTLGQGPEFLTYFQNEAQLEKSRLLSDRFSAERPKGSFSTLEIQRTEQGDSAMYLCASSLEHGRNNEQFFGPGTRLTVL.

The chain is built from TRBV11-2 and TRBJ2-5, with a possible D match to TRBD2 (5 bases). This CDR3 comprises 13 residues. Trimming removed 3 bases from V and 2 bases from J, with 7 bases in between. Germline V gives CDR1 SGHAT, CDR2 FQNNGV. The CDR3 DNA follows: TGTGCCAGCAGCTTGGGAGCACAAGAGACCCAGTACTTC. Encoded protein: CASSLGAQETQYF.

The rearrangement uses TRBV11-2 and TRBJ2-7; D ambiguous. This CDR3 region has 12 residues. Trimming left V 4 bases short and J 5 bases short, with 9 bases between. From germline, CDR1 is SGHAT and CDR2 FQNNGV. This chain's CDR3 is CASSSLSHEQYF. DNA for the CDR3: TGTGCCAGCAGCTCTCTAAGCCACGAGCAGTACTTC.